This T cell receptor beta chain was sequenced during a study of T cell responses to AZD1222 COVID-19 vaccine. Findings and limits, study-wide: Spike-wide vaccine-associated CD4 TCRs dominated at 160-218 and 743-854. The sample set comprised mostly white British donors with more females, and clonal diversity was possibly underestimated. At baseline, just 6 or 7 AZD1222 recipients tested seropositive. Spike-specific TCR breadth and depth rose after two AZD1222 doses.

The method was immunoSEQ multiplex PCR; TCRdb's version includes in-frame clones alone and lacks a portion of them. The sample lists 200,000 or so clones, 75% to 90% seen once, with around 5.8% in the top ten. As to this clone: Its antigen is as yet unknown.

This specimen was peripheral blood, taken on day 0 of AZD1222 vaccination. The source of this sequence is an adult in good health.

The CDR3 nucleotides read TGTGCCACCGAAAACTGGGATTCACCCCTCCACTTT. Protein product: CATENWDSPLHF. This sequence joins TRBV6-5 and TRBJ1-6; D call uncertain. Germline assignment: CDR1 MNHEY and CDR2 SVGAGI. CDR3 size: 12 residues. V was clipped by 10 bases and J by 8 bases, with 12 bases between them.